The T cell receptor (beta chain) under discussion was sequenced for a study of spatial heterogeneity in lung cancer (dated by TCRdb to 2018 to 2020). Background for the entire study: More beta-chain than alpha-chain transcripts were consistently detected, likely reflecting higher beta-chain transcript abundance. In the raw uncorrected reads, each unique combination of TCR and UMI appeared on average more than ten times. The study quantitatively compared TCR alpha and beta repertoires across multiple tumor regions, matched nontumor lung and blood in non-small cell lung cancer. TCR repertoire features were related to nonsynonymous mutation counts determined by whole-exome sequencing of tumor tissue. At surgery, fewer than 250 tumor regions, 64 matched nontumor lung samples and 56 PBMC samples were TCR-sequenced for both alpha and beta chains.

The sample's time point label, in plain terms: sample taken at primary tumor resection. The donors were some 72 patients from the lung TRACERx cohort who had early-stage, untreated non-small cell lung cancer. For TCR sequencing, whole RNA was extracted from tumor and nontumor lung tissue, or from cryopreserved PBMC samples, and no cell sorting was done. Only patients for whom sufficient RNA was available from at least two tumor regions were selected for TCR sequencing. The CDR3 runs 19 amino acids, cysteine and phenylalanine included. Only CDR3 DNA remains: 57 bases, in frame from the first base. Relative to germline, V is missing 5 bases and J is missing 1 base, with 18 bases of the junction outside any gene match. The CDR1 and CDR2 encoded by the germline V gene are SGHAT and FQNNGV. The study at large found these results: Confirming at a functional level the hypothesis that regional TCRs recognize regional mutations was considered to require additional single-cell paired TCR alpha and beta sequencing. Ubiquitous expanded tumor TCRs showed up in blood more often at tumor resection than at routine follow-up.

This clonotype was counted at least ten times. It has no known antigen specificity. Nothing much larger sits one base from this clone, and base qualities are not available. Library method: 5' RACE. TCRdb lists the instrument as NextSeq 500. In the TCR library protocol, a unique molecular identifier was attached to each TCR cDNA molecule so that PCR and sequencing errors could be corrected. As for the original processing: Decombinator tools were used for TCR identification, UMI-based error correction and CDR3 extraction. TCRs above a frequency of 2 per 1,000, corresponding to the top 1% of the tumor frequency distribution, were defined as expanded. Renyi diversity was computed with the R vegan package after each repertoire had been subsampled 100 times to 5,000 TCRs. CDR3 similarity networks were constructed using string-kernel similarity of amino acid triplets, with links drawn between CDR3s whose pairwise similarity was above 0.82. Using fastp at Q25 and MiXCR, TCRdb reprocessed the public reads and kept productive beta chains. Entries are consolidated by CDR3 protein sequence, retaining the most common genes and DNA. The V and J calls reflect TCRdb's pipeline rather than the authors' work. For this sample the table gives roughly 40,000 distinct CDR3 sequences, of which nearly 7% were detected only once. In total, the top ten clones hold roughly 45% of the sample.

This sample comprised PBMCs, obtained at surgery. The rearranged chain carries TRBV11-2 and TRBJ2-3; a stretch of 7 junction bases matches TRBD2. This clonotype originated in a female donor with early-stage non-small cell lung cancer. In nucleotide form, the sequence is TGTGCCAGCAGCACTAAGCGGGACGGATCCGCTTTTCGCACAGATACGCAGTATTTT. Protein translation: CASSTKRDGSAFRTDTQYF. Outside the CDR3, residues come from the reference TRBV11-2 and TRBJ2-3 proteins, so the full variable domain is: EAGVAQSPRYKIIEKRQSVAFWCNPISGHATLYWYQQILGQGPKLLIQFQNNGVVDDSQLPKDRFSAERLKGVDSTLKIQPAKLEDSAVYLCASSTKRDGSAFRTDTQYFGPGTRLTVL.